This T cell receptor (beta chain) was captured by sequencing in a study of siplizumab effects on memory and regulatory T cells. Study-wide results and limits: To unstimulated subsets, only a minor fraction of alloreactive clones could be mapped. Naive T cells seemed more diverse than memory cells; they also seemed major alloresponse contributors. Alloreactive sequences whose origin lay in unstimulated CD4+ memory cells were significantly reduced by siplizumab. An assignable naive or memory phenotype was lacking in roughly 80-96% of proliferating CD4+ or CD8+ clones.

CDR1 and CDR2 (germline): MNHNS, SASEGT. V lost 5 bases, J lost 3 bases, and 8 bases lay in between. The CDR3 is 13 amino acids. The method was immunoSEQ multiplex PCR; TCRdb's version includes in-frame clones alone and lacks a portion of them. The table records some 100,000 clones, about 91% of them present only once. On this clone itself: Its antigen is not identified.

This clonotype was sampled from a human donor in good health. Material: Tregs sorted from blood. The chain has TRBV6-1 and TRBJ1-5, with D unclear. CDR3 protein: CASSTTLNQPQHF. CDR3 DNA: TGTGCCAGCAGTACGACTCTCAATCAGCCCCAGCATTTT.